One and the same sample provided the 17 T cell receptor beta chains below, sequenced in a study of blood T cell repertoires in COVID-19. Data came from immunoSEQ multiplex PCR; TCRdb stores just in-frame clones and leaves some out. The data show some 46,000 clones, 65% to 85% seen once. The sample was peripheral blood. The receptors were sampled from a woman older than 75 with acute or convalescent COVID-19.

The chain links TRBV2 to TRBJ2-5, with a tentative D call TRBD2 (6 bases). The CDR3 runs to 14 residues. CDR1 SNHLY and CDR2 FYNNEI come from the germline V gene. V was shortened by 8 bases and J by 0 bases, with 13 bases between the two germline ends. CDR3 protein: CASQLALYQETQYF. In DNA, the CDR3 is TGTGCCAGCCAACTAGCCTTGTACCAAGAGACCCAGTACTTC. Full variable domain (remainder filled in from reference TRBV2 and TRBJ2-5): EPEVTQTPSHQVTQMGQEVILRCVPISNHLYFYWYRQILGQKVEFLVSFYNNEISEKSEIFDDQFSVERPDGSNFTLKIRSTKLEDSAMYFCASQLALYQETQYFGPGTRLLVL.

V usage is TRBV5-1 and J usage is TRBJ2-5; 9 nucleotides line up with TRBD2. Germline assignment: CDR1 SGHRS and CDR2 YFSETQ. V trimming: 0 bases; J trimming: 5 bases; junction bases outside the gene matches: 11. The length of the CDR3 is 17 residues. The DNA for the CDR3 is TGCGCCAGCAGCTTGGTGTTCGGCGGGGGGGCCGGGGAGACCCAGTACTTC. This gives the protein CASSLVFGGGAGETQYF.

The CDR3 is CASTTRVSGTYNEQFF. As DNA, the CDR3 is TGCGCCAGTACAACTCGGGTTAGCGGGACCTACAATGAGCAGTTCTTC. J is TRBJ2-1 and V is TRBV10-2; 8 bases match TRBD2. Germline-derived CDR1 and CDR2 are WSHSY and SAAADI. CDR3 size: 16 residues. The J segment lost 2 bases and the V segment lost 9 bases, leaving 12 bases of the junction unmatched.

CDR3 region: CASSGTGKGRTEAFF. Here the CDR3 DNA reads TGTGCCAGCTCCGGGACAGGGAAGGGTCGGACTGAAGCTTTCTTT. This sequence joins TRBV6-5 and TRBJ1-1; the match to TRBD1 covers 9 bases. The CDR3 is made up of 15 amino acids. V lost 8 bases and J lost 5; bases outside the gene matches: 12. Germline V lookup: CDR1 MNHEY, CDR2 SVGAGI.

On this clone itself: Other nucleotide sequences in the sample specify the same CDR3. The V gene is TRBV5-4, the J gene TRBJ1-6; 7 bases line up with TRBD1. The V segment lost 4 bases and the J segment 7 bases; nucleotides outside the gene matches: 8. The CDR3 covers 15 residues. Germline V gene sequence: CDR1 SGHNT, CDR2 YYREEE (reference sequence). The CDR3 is CASSPPGQRNSPLHF. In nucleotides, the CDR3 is TGTGCCAGCAGCCCCCCGGGACAGAGAAATTCACCCCTCCACTTT.

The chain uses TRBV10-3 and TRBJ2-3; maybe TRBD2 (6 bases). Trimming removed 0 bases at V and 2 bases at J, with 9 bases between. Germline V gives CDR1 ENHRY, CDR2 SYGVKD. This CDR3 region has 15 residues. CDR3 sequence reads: CAISESASATDTQYF. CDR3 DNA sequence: TGTGCCATCAGTGAGTCGGCTAGCGCCACAGATACGCAGTATTTT.

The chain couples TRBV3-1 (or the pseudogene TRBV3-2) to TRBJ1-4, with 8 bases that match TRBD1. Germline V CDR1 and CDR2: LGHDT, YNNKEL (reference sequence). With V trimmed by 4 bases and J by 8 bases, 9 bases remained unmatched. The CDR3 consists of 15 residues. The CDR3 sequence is CASSRGGQGREKLFF. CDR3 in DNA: TGTGCCAGCAGCCGCGGTGGACAGGGAAGAGAAAAACTGTTTTTT.

Written as DNA, the CDR3 is TGTGCCAGCAGCGTAGATGCAGGGGGCAGTGGCTACACCTTC. It translates to CASSVDAGGSGYTF. V gene TRBV9 combines with J gene TRBJ1-2, with 8 bases that match TRBD1. Germline-derived CDR1 and CDR2 are SGDLS and YYNGEE. CDR3 length: 14 amino acids. Trimming took 0 bases from V and 7 from J; bases not matched to a gene: 5.

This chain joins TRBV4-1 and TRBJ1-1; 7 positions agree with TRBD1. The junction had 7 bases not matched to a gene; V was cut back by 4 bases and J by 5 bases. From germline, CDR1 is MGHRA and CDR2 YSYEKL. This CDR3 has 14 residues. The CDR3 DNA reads TGCGCCAGCAGCCGCGCACAGGGGAGAACTGAAGCTTTCTTT. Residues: CASSRAQGRTEAFF.

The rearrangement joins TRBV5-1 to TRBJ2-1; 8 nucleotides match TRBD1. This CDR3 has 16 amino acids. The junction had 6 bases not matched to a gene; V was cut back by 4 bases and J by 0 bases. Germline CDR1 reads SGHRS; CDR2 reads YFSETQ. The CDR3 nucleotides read TGCGCCAGCAGCGTACGACAGGGGAGCTCCTACAATGAGCAGTTCTTC. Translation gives CASSVRQGSSYNEQFF.

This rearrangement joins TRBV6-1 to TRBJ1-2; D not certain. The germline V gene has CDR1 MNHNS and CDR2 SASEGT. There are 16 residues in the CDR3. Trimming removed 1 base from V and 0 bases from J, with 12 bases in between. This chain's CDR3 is CASSEELSGSNYGYTF. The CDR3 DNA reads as TGTGCCAGCAGTGAAGAGCTGTCAGGTTCTAACTATGGCTACACCTTC.

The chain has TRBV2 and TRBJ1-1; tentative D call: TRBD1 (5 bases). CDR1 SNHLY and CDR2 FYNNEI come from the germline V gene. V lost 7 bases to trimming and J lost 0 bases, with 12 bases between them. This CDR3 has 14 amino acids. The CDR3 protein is CASKTEIMNTEAFF. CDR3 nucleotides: TGTGCCAGCAAGACAGAAATCATGAACACTGAAGCTTTCTTT.

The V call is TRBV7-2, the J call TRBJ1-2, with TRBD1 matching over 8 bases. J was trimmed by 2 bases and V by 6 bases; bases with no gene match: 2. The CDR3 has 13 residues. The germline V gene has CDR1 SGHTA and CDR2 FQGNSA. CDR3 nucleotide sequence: TGTGCCAGCAGTCGGGACAGGAACTATGGCTACACCTTC. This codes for CASSRDRNYGYTF.

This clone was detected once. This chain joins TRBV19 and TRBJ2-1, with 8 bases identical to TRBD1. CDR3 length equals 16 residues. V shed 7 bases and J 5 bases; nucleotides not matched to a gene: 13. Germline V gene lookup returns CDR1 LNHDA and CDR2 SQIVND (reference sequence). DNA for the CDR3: TGTGCCAGTACCCCGATTGGCAGGGGGCAGGACAATGAGCAGTTCTTC. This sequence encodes CASTPIGRGQDNEQFF.

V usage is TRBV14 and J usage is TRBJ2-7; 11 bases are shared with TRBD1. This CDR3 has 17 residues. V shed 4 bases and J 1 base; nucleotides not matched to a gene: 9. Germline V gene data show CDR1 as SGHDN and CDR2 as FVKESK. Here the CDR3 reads CASSPGQGVTLSYEQYF. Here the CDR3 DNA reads TGTGCCAGCAGCCCGGGACAGGGGGTCACCTTATCCTACGAGCAGTACTTC.

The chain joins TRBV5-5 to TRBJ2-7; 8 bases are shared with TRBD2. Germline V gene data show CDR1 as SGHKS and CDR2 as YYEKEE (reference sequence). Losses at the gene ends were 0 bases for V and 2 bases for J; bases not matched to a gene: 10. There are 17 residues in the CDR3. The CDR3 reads CASSLGVAGGSTYEQYF. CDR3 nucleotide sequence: TGTGCCAGCAGCTTGGGCGTGGCGGGGGGCTCCACCTACGAGCAGTACTTC.

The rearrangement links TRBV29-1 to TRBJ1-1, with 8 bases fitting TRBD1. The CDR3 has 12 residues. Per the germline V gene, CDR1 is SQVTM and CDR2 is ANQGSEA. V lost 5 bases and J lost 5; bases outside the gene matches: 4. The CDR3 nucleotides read TGCAGCGTTACAGGGGGGGGAACTGAAGCTTTCTTT. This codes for CSVTGGGTEAFF. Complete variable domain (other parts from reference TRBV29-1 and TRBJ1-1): SAVISQKPSRDICQRGTSLTIQCQVDSQVTMMFWYRQQPGQSLTLIATANQGSEATYESGFVIDKFPISRPNLTFSTLTVSNMSPEDSSIYLCSVTGGGTEAFFGQGTRLTVV.